The clone carrying this T cell receptor (beta chain) is a singleton in its sample. The sample belongs to a study of blood T cell repertoires in COVID-19. As originally analysed: How many nucleated cells were present was estimated from reference gene primer amplification. TCRdb keeps only in-frame clones here, not all; method: immunoSEQ multiplex PCR. V, J and clone size reflect that table, while D and trimming were determined from the DNA. This table holds 200,000 to 300,000 clones, approximately 85% found once. The CDR3 totals 14 residues. The trim removed 3 bases at V and 7 bases at J, leaving 5 bases unmatched. Germline values: CDR1 MNHNS, CDR2 SASEGT.

This receptor was identified in a woman in her fifties or sixties with active or convalescent COVID-19. Sequenced sample: peripheral blood. J is TRBJ1-5 and V is TRBV6-1; 8 bases fit TRBD1. The CDR3 is CASSETGVGQPQHF. DNA of the CDR3: TGTGCCAGCAGTGAGACAGGGGTTGGACAGCCCCAGCATTTT.